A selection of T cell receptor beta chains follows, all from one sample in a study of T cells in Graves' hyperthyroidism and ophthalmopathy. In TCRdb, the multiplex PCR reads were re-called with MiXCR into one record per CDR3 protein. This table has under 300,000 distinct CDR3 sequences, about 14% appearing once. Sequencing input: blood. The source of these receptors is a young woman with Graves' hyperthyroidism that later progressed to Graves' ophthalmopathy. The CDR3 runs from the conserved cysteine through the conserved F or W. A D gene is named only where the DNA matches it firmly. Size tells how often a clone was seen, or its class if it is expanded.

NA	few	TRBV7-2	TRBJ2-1	CASNLLLLSPWFF	TGTGCCAGCAACCTTCTCCTCCTATCCCCTTGGTTCTTC
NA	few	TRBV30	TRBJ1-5	CASGGGIHQPQHF	TGTGCCTCCGGGGGGGGGATCCATCAGCCCCAGCATTTT
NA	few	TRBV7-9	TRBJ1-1	CASSLGGAFF	TGTGCCAGCAGCCTAGGAGGAGCTTTCTTT
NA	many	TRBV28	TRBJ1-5	CASRSTGNQPQHF	TGTGCCAGCAGGTCCACGGGAAATCAGCCCCAGCATTTT
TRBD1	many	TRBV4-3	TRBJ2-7	CASSQGTGAVSYEQYF	TGCGCCAGCAGCCAGGGGACAGGGGCAGTCTCCTACGAGCAGTACTTC
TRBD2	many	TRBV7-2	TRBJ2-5	CASSYQPGLAGETQYF	TGTGCCAGCAGCTATCAACCGGGACTAGCGGGGGAGACCCAGTACTTC
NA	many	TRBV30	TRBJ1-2	CAWSLDAPSSYGYTF	TGTGCCTGGAGTTTGGACGCCCCCTCGAGCTATGGCTACACCTTC
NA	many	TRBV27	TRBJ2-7	CASSTGTYSYEQYF	TGTGCCAGCTCCACGGGGACTTACTCCTACGAGCAGTACTTC
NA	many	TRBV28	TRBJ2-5	CASGGTRPGTQYF	TGTGCCTCTGGCGGGACCCGGCCGGGGACCCAGTACTTC
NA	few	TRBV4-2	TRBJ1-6	CASSQVGRDGSPLHF	TGTGCCAGCAGCCAAGTGGGCAGGGACGGATCACCCCTCCACTTT
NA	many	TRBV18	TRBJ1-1	CASSPPTQLNTEAFF	TGTGCCAGCTCACCACCGACACAGCTGAACACTGAAGCTTTCTTT